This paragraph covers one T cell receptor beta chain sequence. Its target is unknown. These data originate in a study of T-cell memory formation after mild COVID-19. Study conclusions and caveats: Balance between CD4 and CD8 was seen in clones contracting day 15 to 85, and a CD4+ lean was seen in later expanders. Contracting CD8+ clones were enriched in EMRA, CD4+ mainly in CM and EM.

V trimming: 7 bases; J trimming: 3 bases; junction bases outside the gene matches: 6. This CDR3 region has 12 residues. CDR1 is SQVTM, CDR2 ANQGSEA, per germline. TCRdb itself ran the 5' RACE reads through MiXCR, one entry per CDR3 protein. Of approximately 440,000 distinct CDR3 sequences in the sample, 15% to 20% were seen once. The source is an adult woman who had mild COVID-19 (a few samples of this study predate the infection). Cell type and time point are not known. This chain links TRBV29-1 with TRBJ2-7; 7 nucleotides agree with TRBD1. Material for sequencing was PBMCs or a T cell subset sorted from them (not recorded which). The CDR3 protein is CSAMGQHYEQYF. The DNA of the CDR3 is TGCAGCGCTATGGGACAGCACTACGAGCAGTACTTC.